These 11 T cell receptor beta chains were all obtained from the same sample, sequenced in a study of T cells in Graves' hyperthyroidism and ophthalmopathy. Authors of the study amplified TCR beta CDR3 regions from RNA transcripts. When the TCR CDR3 underwent first-round RT-PCR, the HTBI primer set was used. Via MiXCR, TCRdb re-called the multiplex PCR reads, giving one row per CDR3 protein. The sample records 530,000 or so distinct CDR3 sequences, roughly 18% being singletons. Material for sequencing was blood. These receptors were obtained from a woman aged 18-35 years with Graves' ophthalmopathy.

Comment on this clonotype: A read error may be the cause here, since a much bigger clone is one base away. This chain uses TRBV5-1 with TRBJ2-7; D gene unclear. Germline V gene sequence: CDR1 SGHRS, CDR2 YFSETQ. The CDR3 runs 13 residues. The CDR3 DNA reads TGCGGCAGCAGCTTGGCGACGTGGTGGGAGCAGTACTTC. This sequence encodes CGSSLATWWEQYF.

This clonotype has at least ten counts. As DNA, the CDR3 is TGTGCCTGGAGTTTTGCGGGATCCTACGAGCAGTACTTC. It codes for CAWSFAGSYEQYF. The chain couples TRBV30 to TRBJ2-7, with D maybe TRBD2 (6 bases). The germline V gene has CDR1 GTSNPN and CDR2 SVGIG (reference sequence). The CDR3 consists of 13 residues. Trimming cost V 2 bases and J 1 base, with 9 bases left between them. Based on the CDR3 plus reference TRBV30 and TRBJ2-7, the full variable domain is SQTIHQWPATLVQPVGSPLSLECTVEGTSNPNLYWYRQAAGRGLQLLFYSVGIGQISSEVPQNLSASRPQDRQFILSSKKLLLSDSGFYLCAWSFAGSYEQYFGPGTRLTVT.

The rearrangement uses TRBV20-1 and TRBJ2-7; D not resolved. The CDR3 runs 11 residues. Germline values: CDR1 DFQATT, CDR2 SNEGSKA (reference sequence). V lost 3 bases and J lost 6, with 9 bases in between. The CDR3 DNA reads as TGCAGTGCTAGGGGCCAGGCCGAGCAGTACTTC. Amino acids: CSARGQAEQYF.

This chain joins TRBV5-1 and TRBJ2-2; 8 bases map to TRBD2. The CDR3 is 16 residues long. Germline assignment: CDR1 SGHRS and CDR2 YFSETQ. V lost 4 bases, J lost 0 bases, and 5 bases stayed unmatched. The CDR3 is CASSQTSGSNTGELFF. Here the CDR3 DNA reads TGCGCCAGCAGCCAAACTAGCGGTTCGAACACCGGGGAGCTGTTTTTT.

Only a few counts were recorded for this clonotype. This sequence joins TRBV6-2 or TRBV6-3 and TRBJ2-7; 9 bases fit TRBD2. Germline CDR1 and CDR2: MNHEY and SVGEGT. The V and J ends lost 9 bases and 3 bases, in that order; junction bases with no gene match: 9. This CDR3 comprises 14 residues. CDR3 sequence: CARTRLAVFYEQYF. Here the CDR3 DNA reads TGTGCCAGGACCCGACTAGCGGTATTCTACGAGCAGTACTTC.

This clonotype was counted ten times or more. The genes are TRBV20-1 and TRBJ2-7; D is perhaps TRBD1 (5 bases). The V and J ends lost 5 bases and 2 bases respectively, with 13 bases between them. CDR3 length equals 13 residues. The germline V gene has CDR1 DFQATT and CDR2 SNEGSKA (reference sequence). CDR3 residues: CSASKSTAYEQYF. CDR3 bases: TGCAGTGCTTCTAAGTCGACAGCCTACGAGCAGTACTTC.

This clonotype came up many times. The rearrangement uses TRBV30 and TRBJ1-2; no clear D gene. The CDR3 covers 12 residues. CDR1 is GTSNPN, CDR2 SVGIG, per germline (reference sequence). V was pared by 2 bases and J by 2 bases, with 6 bases between. The CDR3 DNA follows: TGTGCCTGGAGTAAACAGAACTATGGCTACACCTTC. The encoded protein is CAWSKQNYGYTF.

This clonotype was seen repeatedly, ten times or more. The genes are TRBV27 and TRBJ1-1; D call uncertain. The V gene lost 3 bases and the J gene lost 3 bases, with 8 bases spanning the gap. Germline-derived CDR1 and CDR2 are MNHEY and SMNVEV (reference sequence). The CDR3 sequence is 13 residues long. The CDR3 protein is CASSFREDTEAFF. The CDR3 nucleotides read TGTGCCAGCAGTTTCCGGGAGGACACTGAAGCTTTCTTT.

This chain uses TRBV6-1 with TRBJ2-5, with a possible D match to TRBD1 (6 bases). Germline-derived CDR1 and CDR2 are MNHNS and SASEGT. The CDR3 totals 14 residues. V shed 5 bases and J shed 5 bases, with 15 bases lying between them. The CDR3 region has the DNA TGTGCCAGCAGTCGGGACCCAGGGGCGGAGACCCAGTACTTC. Its translation is CASSRDPGAETQYF.

This clonotype was recorded at least ten times. V gene TRBV13 combines with J gene TRBJ2-7; 7 nucleotides line up with TRBD2. CDR1 and CDR2 from the germline V gene are PRHDT and FYEKMQ (reference sequence). Trimming removed 5 bases from V and 9 bases from J; junction bases left unmatched: 16. The CDR3 covers 15 residues. The CDR3 nucleotides read TGTGCCAGCAGCGACCGTGGTAGCGGGCTCTCAGGGCAGTACTTC. It codes for CASSDRGSGLSGQYF.

The table lists this clonotype with a few counts. The chain carries TRBV6-5 and TRBJ1-2, with 10 bases fitting TRBD1. The CDR3 has 14 amino acids. V gave up 4 bases and J gave up 4 bases; unmatched junction bases: 3. Germline CDR1 MNHEY, CDR2 SVGAGI. The CDR3, as DNA: TGTGCCAGCAGTTTCCGGGACAGGGGCTATGGCTACACCTTC. It codes for CASSFRDRGYGYTF.